This T cell receptor (beta chain) was captured by sequencing in a study of blood T cell repertoires in COVID-19. Study background: Donors in the United States, Italy and Spain gave samples during acute or convalescent COVID-19. PBMCs, B-cell-depleted T cells, or T cells provided the cDNA or gDNA that made up the material.

This CDR3 is built from 13 residues. The V gene's germline CDR1 is SEHNR and CDR2 FQNEAQ (reference sequence). Deletions cut 0 bases from V and 3 bases from J, with 4 bases between. Original data processing: Amplification with reference gene primers provided the estimates of nucleated cell counts. Profiled with immunoSEQ multiplex PCR; TCRdb holds only in-frame clones, not every one. That table gives V, J and clone size, and the DNA gave D and trimming. The sample includes about 220,000 clones, about 80% of them seen just once. The receptor was derived from a middle-aged woman with active or convalescent COVID-19. V and J are TRBV7-9 and TRBJ2-3; D is unresolved. Sequencing was done on a sample of peripheral blood. CDR3 residues: CASSLALTDTQYF. The CDR3 region has the DNA TGTGCCAGCAGCTTAGCGTTAACAGATACGCAGTATTTT.